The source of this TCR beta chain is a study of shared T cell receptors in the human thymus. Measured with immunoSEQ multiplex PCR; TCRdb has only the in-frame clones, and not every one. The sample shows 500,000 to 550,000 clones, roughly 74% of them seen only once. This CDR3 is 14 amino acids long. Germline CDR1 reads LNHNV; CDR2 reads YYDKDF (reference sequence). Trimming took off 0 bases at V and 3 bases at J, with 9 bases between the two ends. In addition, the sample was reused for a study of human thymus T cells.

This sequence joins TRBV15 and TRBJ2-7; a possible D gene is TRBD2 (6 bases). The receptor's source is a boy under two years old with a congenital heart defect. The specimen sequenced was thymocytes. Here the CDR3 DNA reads TGTGCCACCAGCAGAGATGGAGGGTTCTACGAGCAGTACTTC. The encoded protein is CATSRDGGFYEQYF.